The present entry profiles one TCR beta chain with its context. Trimming removed 5 bases at V and 2 bases at J, with 10 bases between. The CDR3 extends over 14 amino acids. Germline loops: CDR1 SGHVS, CDR2 FQNEAQ. Regions amplified from RNA transcripts were the TCR beta CDR3 regions. With the HTBI primer set, the TCR CDR3 went through a first round of RT-PCR. TCRdb independently ran MiXCR on the multiplex PCR reads; one entry per CDR3 protein. In the table there are about 640,000 distinct CDR3 sequences, about 14% of which are singletons. Uncontrolled infection, other autoimmune disease, pregnancy or lactation barred patients from enrollment. The source of the sample is a study of T cells in Graves' hyperthyroidism and ophthalmopathy.

The chain links TRBV7-8 to TRBJ1-3; D uncertain. The clonotype was recovered from a woman between 45 and 60 years old with Graves' ophthalmopathy. The specimen sequenced was blood. The CDR3 region has the DNA TGTGCCAGCAGCCACTCGGGAACTGGAAACACCATATATTTT. It specifies CASSHSGTGNTIYF.